These 7 T cell receptor beta chains were sequenced from one sample in a study of technical replicates of blood from a handful of donors. The method was immunoSEQ multiplex PCR; TCRdb's version includes in-frame clones alone and lacks a portion of them. The sample yields about 73,000 clones, roughly 93% seen once. What was sequenced was T cells isolated from PBMCs. These receptors were collected from a human donor in good health.

The chain carries TRBV10-3 and TRBJ1-1; D gene uncertain. CDR1 is ENHRY and CDR2 is SYGVKD in the germline V gene. V lost 9 bases and J 4 bases, leaving 18 bases between the germline ends. CDR3 length: 14 amino acids. CDR3 sequence: CAIQDSDSSTEAFF. The CDR3 region has the DNA TGTGCCATTCAAGACTCCGATTCGAGCACTGAAGCTTTCTTT.

A remark on this clone: Other nucleotide sequences in the sample specify the same CDR3. The CDR3 DNA reads TGTGCCAGCAGCTTGGTAAGGGGCCAAGAGACCCAGTACTTC. Protein: CASSLVRGQETQYF. This chain uses TRBV5-6 with TRBJ2-5; tentative D call: TRBD1 (5 bases). The CDR3 extends over 14 amino acids. Per germline, CDR1 SGHDT and CDR2 YYEEEE. The ends were cut back, 0 bases at V and 1 base at J, with 7 bases in the middle.

DNA for the CDR3: TGTGCCAGCAGCTTGTTTTCGGGAGGGTCCAAAAACATTCAGTACTTC. Residues: CASSLFSGGSKNIQYF. This sequence joins TRBV5-6 and TRBJ2-4; 8 nucleotides align to TRBD2. With V trimmed by 1 base and J by 2 bases, 5 bases remained unmatched. CDR3 length equals 16 residues. Germline-derived CDR1 and CDR2 are SGHDT and YYEEEE.

The genes are TRBV27 and TRBJ1-5; the match to TRBD1 covers 11 bases. This CDR3 comprises 17 residues. The ends lost 2 bases at V and 5 bases at J; junction bases unmatched: 8. From germline, CDR1 is MNHEY and CDR2 SMNVEV (reference sequence). As DNA, the CDR3 is TGTGCCAGCAGTTTAACTACTGGACAGGGGGCTGATCAGCCCCAGCATTTT. It is translated as CASSLTTGQGADQPQHF.

The chain joins TRBV11-2 to TRBJ2-7; TRBD2 agrees at 12 bases. CDR1 and CDR2 from the germline V gene are SGHAT and FQNNGV. V was pared by 4 bases and J by 3 bases, with 7 bases of the junction left unmatched. The CDR3 covers 16 residues. The CDR3 bases are TGTGCCAGCAGCTCCAGGACTAGCGGGGACCGCTACGAGCAGTACTTC. Translated: CASSSRTSGDRYEQYF.

The chain uses TRBV5-4 and TRBJ2-3; 10 bases agree with TRBD2. CDR3 size: 16 residues. Looked up from germline, CDR1 is SGHNT and CDR2 is YYREEE (reference sequence). After removal of 3 bases from V and 2 bases from J, the junction contained 6 bases not matched to a gene. DNA of the CDR3: TGTGCCAGCAGCTCCCCTAGCGGGGGCTCCACAGATACGCAGTATTTT. Amino acid sequence: CASSSPSGGSTDTQYF.

The chain joins TRBV6-5 to TRBJ2-5, with a possible D match to TRBD2 (7 bases). Germline V gene data show CDR1 as MNHEY and CDR2 as SVGAGI. The V end was cut by 5 bases, the J end by 4 bases, with 17 bases between. CDR3 length: 15 residues. The CDR3, as DNA: TGTGCCAGCAGTACCCAGGGAGGGGGAAGAGAGACCCAGTACTTC. Its translation is CASSTQGGGRETQYF.